A selection of T cell receptor beta chains follows, all from one sample in a study of cytomegalovirus exposure and HLA in healthy donors. Sequenced by immunoSEQ multiplex PCR; TCRdb stores in-frame clones only, minus some. This repertoire shows about 170,000 clones, 80% to 90% found once; its top ten account for about 2.4%. The sequenced material came from PBMCs. The receptors stem from a male donor in good health and CMV-seronegative. CDR3s include the opening cysteine and the closing phenylalanine or tryptophan. A D gene is named only where the DNA matches it firmly. Some rows have no size entry. The others give once, few or many, or a class for an expanded clone.

j_gene | abundance | d_gene | v_gene | CDR3nt | CDR3aa
TRBJ2-5 | - | TRBD1 | TRBV6-1 | TGTGCCAGCCGGGCAGGGGGCCCCCAAGAGACCCAGTACTTC | CASRAGGPQETQYF
TRBJ2-4 | - | TRBD2 | TRBV5-4 | TGTGCCAGCAGCTCCCGACTAGCGGGGCTAGCCAAAAACATTCAGTACTTC | CASSSRLAGLAKNIQYF
TRBJ2-1 | - | TRBD2 | TRBV6-5 | TGTGCCAGCAGTTACTCGTCGGGAGGAGAATACAATGAGCAGTTCTTC | CASSYSSGGEYNEQFF
TRBJ2-2 | - | TRBD1 | TRBV28 | TGTGCCAGCTCTAGGGACAGGGGGAGGACCGGGGAGCTGTTTTTT | CASSRDRGRTGELFF
TRBJ2-3 | - | TRBD2 | TRBV5-6 | TGTGCCAGCAGCTTGGGCGGGGGGGCCTCAGATACGCAGTATTTT | CASSLGGGASDTQYF
TRBJ2-7 | - | TRBD1 | TRBV7-9 | TGTGCCAGCAACGGACAGGGGGGACACGAGCAGTACTTC | CASNGQGGHEQYF
TRBJ1-6 | once | TRBD1 | TRBV10-3 | TGTGCCATCAGGCAGGGGGCGGATAATTCACCCCTCCACTTT | CAIRQGADNSPLHF
TRBJ1-1 | - | - | TRBV7-9 | TGTGCCAGCACCAACCCTCGGGGTCTTGGGAACACTGAAGCTTTCTTT | CASTNPRGLGNTEAFF
TRBJ2-5 | - | - | TRBV28 | TGTGCCAGCAGTAGGGAGAGCCAAGAGACCCAGTACTTC | CASSRESQETQYF
TRBJ2-2 | - | - | TRBV7-3 | TGTGCCAGCAGCCCCGGGACTTCGACCGGGGAGCTGTTTTTT | CASSPGTSTGELFF
TRBJ2-4 | once | - | TRBV7-9 | TGTGCCAGCAGCTTAGCGATGCAGGGGAACATTCAGTACTTC | CASSLAMQGNIQYF
TRBJ1-2 | - | TRBD1 | TRBV6-5 | TGTGCCACGCTGGACAGGACTTCTAACTATGGCTACACCTTC | CATLDRTSNYGYTF
TRBJ2-3 | once | TRBD2 | TRBV15 | TGTGCCACCAGCAGAGATCTCGGGGGGGCCGGCACAGATACGCAGTATTTT | CATSRDLGGAGTDTQYF
TRBJ2-2 | - | TRBD2 | TRBV13 | TGTGCCAGCAGTATCGAACCGGGACTAGCAACCGGGGAGCTGTTTTTT | CASSIEPGLATGELFF
TRBJ2-2 | - | TRBD2 | TRBV29-1 | TGCAGCGGTTGGACTAGAGCGAACACCGGGGAGCTGTTTTTT | CSGWTRANTGELFF
TRBJ1-1 | - | - | TRBV6-1 | TGTGCCAGCAGTGAAAAGTGGGGGGGTAACACTGAAGCTTTCTTT | CASSEKWGGNTEAFF
TRBJ2-5 | - | - | TRBV5-1 | TGCGCCAGCAGCTCGGGACTCCCCCAAGAGACCCAGTACTTC | CASSSGLPQETQYF
TRBJ2-7 | - | TRBD2 | TRBV2 | TGTGCCAGCAGTGAACTGCGTGGCGGGGGCGAGCAGTACTTC | CASSELRGGGEQYF
TRBJ2-6 | - | TRBD2 | TRBV19 | TGTGCCAGTAAGAAGCGGGGGCTTGGGGCCAACGTCCTGACTTTC | CASKKRGLGANVLTF
TRBJ2-2 | - | - | TRBV21-1 | TGTGCCAGCAGCCCCCGTCGGAACACCGGGGAGCTGTTTTTT | CASSPRRNTGELFF
TRBJ1-4 | - | TRBD1 | TRBV5-4 | TGTGCCAGCAGCCCTGGACAGGACGCCTTCACTAATGAAAAACTGTTTTTT | CASSPGQDAFTNEKLFF
TRBJ2-2 | - | TRBD1 | TRBV19 | TGTGCCAGTAGTGAACAGGGGATCGGGGAGCTGTTTTTT | CASSEQGIGELFF
TRBJ2-1 | once | TRBD1 | TRBV2 | TGTGCCAGCATATTGGACAGGGAGATGGGGCATGAGCAGTTCTTC | CASILDREMGHEQFF
TRBJ2-7 | - | - | TRBV15 | TGTGCCACCAGCAGCTCAGGGCCGACCGACTTCTCCTACGAGCAGTACTTC | CATSSSGPTDFSYEQYF
TRBJ2-1 | - | - | TRBV5-8 | TGTGCCAGCAGCTTGTACCGAGCCTCACAGGAGCAGTTCTTC | CASSLYRASQEQFF
TRBJ2-3 | - | TRBD1 | TRBV7-2 | TGTGCCAGCAGCAGAACCGGGACAGACCTTGCTCCCAGCACAGATACGCAGTATTTT | CASSRTGTDLAPSTDTQYF
TRBJ2-3 | - | TRBD1 | TRBV7-9 | TGTGCCAGCAGCTTAGCTGTGACAGGGGCTGATACGCAGTATTTT | CASSLAVTGADTQYF
TRBJ2-1 | - | TRBD2 | TRBV6-6 | TGTGCCAGCAGTACGCCGGGACTAGCGAGCAATGAGCAGTTCTTC | CASSTPGLASNEQFF
TRBJ2-2 | few | TRBD1 | TRBV11-3 | TGTGCCAGCAGCCCTGGACAGGGGAACACCGGGGAGCTGTTTTTT | CASSPGQGNTGELFF
TRBJ2-6 | - | TRBD1 | TRBV7-2 | TGTGCCAGCAGGGTCCGGGACAGGGGGGTCAGTGGGGCCAACGTCCTGACTTTC | CASRVRDRGVSGANVLTF
TRBJ1-5 | once | TRBD1 | TRBV5-1 | TGCGCCAGCAGCAACGGACAGGGAAGGGAGCCCCAGCATTTT | CASSNGQGREPQHF
TRBJ2-3 | - | TRBD2 | TRBV30 | TGTGCCTGGGGGACTAGCGGGGGGACCACAGATACGCAGTATTTT | CAWGTSGGTTDTQYF
TRBJ2-5 | - | TRBD1 | TRBV28 | TGTGCCAGCAGTCAGGCCGGGACAGAAGAGACCCAGTACTTC | CASSQAGTEETQYF
TRBJ2-2 | - | - | TRBV6-1 | TGTGCCAGCACCCCGGGAAGGGTTGACACCGGGGAGCTGTTTTTT | CASTPGRVDTGELFF
TRBJ2-3 | - | TRBD2 | TRBV28 | TGTGCCAGCAGTCCACCAGGACTAGAAAGCACAGATACGCAGTATTTT | CASSPPGLESTDTQYF
TRBJ2-1 | - | TRBD2 | TRBV5-1 | TGCGCCAGCACCCTCGGACTACTAGCGGGAGTTGATGAGCAGTTCTTC | CASTLGLLAGVDEQFF
TRBJ1-3 | once | TRBD1 | TRBV6-1 | TGTGCCAGCAGCGAGGGACAGGGTGGAAACACCATATATTTT | CASSEGQGGNTIYF
TRBJ2-1 | - | TRBD2 | TRBV19 | TGTGCCAGTAGTACTAGCGGGAACTCCTACAATGAGCAGTTCTTC | CASSTSGNSYNEQFF
TRBJ1-5 | - | - | TRBV25-1 | TGTGCCAGCAGGGACAAGGAAAATCAGCCCCAGCATTTT | CASRDKENQPQHF
TRBJ1-1 | - | - | TRBV9 | TGTGCCAGCAGCGTAGTAGGGAGGAACACTGAAGCTTTCTTT | CASSVVGRNTEAFF
TRBJ1-2 | - | - | TRBV6-1 | TGTGCCAGCATCAATATTGCGGGAACGTTGGGCTACACCTTC | CASINIAGTLGYTF
TRBJ2-5 | - | TRBD1 | TRBV28 | TGTGCCAGCCGGACAGGGCTGGAGACCCAGTACTTC | CASRTGLETQYF
TRBJ2-1 | - | - | TRBV7-9 | TGTGCCAGCAGTATTCAGTTCTTC | CASSIQFF
TRBJ1-6 | - | TRBD1 | TRBV7-9 | TGTGCCAGCAGCCCGACAGGGCGTGAACCCCTCCACTTT | CASSPTGREPLHF
TRBJ1-2 | - | - | TRBV2 | TGTGCCAGCAGTCTAGTAGGGGGAAGTGGCTACACCTTC | CASSLVGGSGYTF
TRBJ2-3 | - | - | TRBV5-4 | TGTGCCAGCAGCTTGATCCAGGGCACAGATACGCAGTATTTT | CASSLIQGTDTQYF
TRBJ1-2 | - | TRBD1 | TRBV5-1 | TGCGCCAGCAGCCGGGACAGATCTAACTATGGCTACACCTTC | CASSRDRSNYGYTF
TRBJ1-2 | - | TRBD1 | TRBV6-1 | TGTGCCAGCAGTGGGACAGGCGGTTATGGCTACACCTTC | CASSGTGGYGYTF
TRBJ2-3 | - | TRBD2 | TRBV29-1 | TGCAGCGTTTCAGAAGCGGGGGCCACAGATACGCAGTATTTT | CSVSEAGATDTQYF
TRBJ1-6 | - | TRBD1 | TRBV10-3 | TGTGCCAATTCTCCGGGACAGCTTAATTCACCCCTCCACTTT | CANSPGQLNSPLHF
TRBJ2-7 | - | - | TRBV2 | TGTGCCAGCACGACAAACCTCTTCTACGAGCAGTACTTC | CASTTNLFYEQYF
TRBJ2-1 | - | TRBD2 | TRBV7-2 | TGTGCCAGCAGCTTAGCGCTAGCGGGGGACAATGAGCAGTTCTTC | CASSLALAGDNEQFF